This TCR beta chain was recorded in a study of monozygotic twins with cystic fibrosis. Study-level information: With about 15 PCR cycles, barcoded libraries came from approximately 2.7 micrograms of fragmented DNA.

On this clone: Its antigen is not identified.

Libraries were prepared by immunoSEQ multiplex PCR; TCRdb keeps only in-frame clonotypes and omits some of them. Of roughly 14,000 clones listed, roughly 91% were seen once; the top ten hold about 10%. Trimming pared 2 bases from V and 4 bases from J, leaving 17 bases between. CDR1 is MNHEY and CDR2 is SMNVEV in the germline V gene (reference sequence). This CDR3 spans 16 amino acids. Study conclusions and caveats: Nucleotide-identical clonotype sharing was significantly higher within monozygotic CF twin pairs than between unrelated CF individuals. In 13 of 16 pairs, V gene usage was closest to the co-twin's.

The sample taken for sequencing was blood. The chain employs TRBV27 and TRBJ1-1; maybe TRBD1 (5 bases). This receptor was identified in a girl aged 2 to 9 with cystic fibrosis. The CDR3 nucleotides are TGTGCCAGCAGTTTAGAGGGGTTGGGGATGGGCACTGAAGCTTTCTTT. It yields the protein CASSLEGLGMGTEAFF.